Listed below are T cell receptor beta chains from one sample, sequenced in a study of shared T cell receptors in the human thymus. Repertoires were generated with immunoSEQ multiplex PCR, while TCRdb's copy carries only in-frame clones and drops some. In the table there are some 700,000 clones, roughly 88% of which are singletons. These same data were also listed under a study on human thymus T cells.

The sample consisted of thymocytes. These receptors were taken from a boy less than two years old with a congenital heart defect. The CDR3 runs from the conserved cysteine through the conserved F or W. The D gene is left open where the match is weak. The listing skips clone size in some rows; elsewhere it reads once, few, many or a size class.

d_gene	abundance	v_gene	j_gene	len	CDR3nt	CDR3aa
TRBD2	NA	TRBV25-1	TRBJ2-1	14	TGTGCCAGCGAGGGACTAGCGGGATTAAATGAGCAGTTCTTC	CASEGLAGLNEQFF
TRBD1	NA	TRBV4-1	TRBJ2-7	16	TGCGCCAGCAGCCAAGATGGGGGGACAGGGGGCGACGAGCAGTACTTC	CASSQDGGTGGDEQYF
TRBD1	NA	TRBV6-5	TRBJ1-1	15	TGTGCCAGCAGCTCTAACAGGGGGCCTGGCACTGAAGCTTTCTTT	CASSSNRGPGTEAFF
NA	NA	TRBV19	TRBJ1-1	12	TGTGCCAGTAGTTCTACCGAGCTTGAAGCTTTCTTT	CASSSTELEAFF
TRBD1	once	TRBV28	TRBJ2-5	16	TGTGCCAGCAGCCGACCTAGACAGGGCCAGCAAGAGACCCAGTACTTC	CASSRPRQGQQETQYF
NA	NA	TRBV5-1	TRBJ2-5	11	TGCGCCAGCAGCTTGGCTGAGACCCAGTACTTC	CASSLAETQYF
NA	NA	TRBV9	TRBJ2-7	16	TGTGCCAGCAGCGTAGATGGAGGGCTGCCGAGCTACGAGCAGTACTTC	CASSVDGGLPSYEQYF
NA	NA	TRBV29-1	TRBJ2-7	16	TGCAGCGTTGAAGTTTGGAGGACGCCCGGTGAGTACGAGCAGTACTTC	CSVEVWRTPGEYEQYF
TRBD1	NA	TRBV6-5	TRBJ2-5	13	TGTGCCAGCAGGACAGGGGAGGAAGAGACCCAGTACTTC	CASRTGEEETQYF
TRBD2	NA	TRBV19	TRBJ2-1	16	TGTGCCAGCTGCGACACGACTAGCGGGACCTACAATGAGCAGTTCTTC	CASCDTTSGTYNEQFF
NA	few	TRBV23-1	TRBJ2-5	15	TGCGCCAGCAGTCAAAGCAGGGGGGTCAGGGAGACCCAGTACTTC	CASSQSRGVRETQYF
TRBD1	NA	TRBV25-1	TRBJ2-3	14	TGTGCCAGCAGCCCGGGACAGGGAACAGATACGCAGTATTTT	CASSPGQGTDTQYF
NA	NA	TRBV19	TRBJ1-5	16	TGTGCCAGTAGCCGTCCCGGGACATTCAGCAATCAGCCCCAGCATTTT	CASSRPGTFSNQPQHF
TRBD2	NA	TRBV27	TRBJ2-2	20	TGTGCCAGCAGTTCCCAGACTAGCGGGAGGGCTCGGGGGCGCACCGGGGAGCTGTTTTTT	CASSSQTSGRARGRTGELFF
TRBD1	NA	TRBV25-1	TRBJ2-7	17	TGTGCCAGCAGCATCCCCCGCCGGGACAGCCCCTACGTGGAGCAGTACTTC	CASSIPRRDSPYVEQYF
NA	NA	TRBV15	TRBJ2-7	16	TGTGCCACCAGCAGAGTTACAGGGCAGGCTGACTACGAGCAGTACTTC	CATSRVTGQADYEQYF
NA	NA	TRBV4-3	TRBJ2-1	14	TGCGCCAGCAGCCATCTGGCACTAAACAATGAGCAGTTCTTC	CASSHLALNNEQFF
NA	NA	TRBV6-1	TRBJ1-1	14	TGTGCCAGCAGTGACAGCATCAGGGGCACTGAAGCTTTCTTT	CASSDSIRGTEAFF
TRBD2	NA	TRBV7-2	TRBJ2-1	17	TGTGCCAGCAGCCCCCGGACTAGCGGGGCACCACACAATGAGCAGTTCTTC	CASSPRTSGAPHNEQFF
TRBD2	NA	TRBV5-5	TRBJ2-5	19	TGTGCCAGCAGCTGGGTGTCGTGGACTAGCGGGAGTTGGCAAGAGACCCAGTACTTC	CASSWVSWTSGSWQETQYF
NA	NA	TRBV29-1	TRBJ2-1	16	TGCAGCGTTGAAACTCCAGGAATTTCTACAATGATACCGCAGTTCTTC	CSVETPGISTMIPQFF
TRBD2	NA	TRBV28	TRBJ2-3	18	TGTGCCAGCAAACAGGGACTAGCGGCCAAGTCTACCACAGATACGCAGTATTTT	CASKQGLAAKSTTDTQYF
TRBD1	NA	TRBV7-3	TRBJ1-2	18	TGTGCCAGCAGCCCTCCGGGGCCAGGGGGGAGGTTGAGCTATGGCTACACCTTC	CASSPPGPGGRLSYGYTF